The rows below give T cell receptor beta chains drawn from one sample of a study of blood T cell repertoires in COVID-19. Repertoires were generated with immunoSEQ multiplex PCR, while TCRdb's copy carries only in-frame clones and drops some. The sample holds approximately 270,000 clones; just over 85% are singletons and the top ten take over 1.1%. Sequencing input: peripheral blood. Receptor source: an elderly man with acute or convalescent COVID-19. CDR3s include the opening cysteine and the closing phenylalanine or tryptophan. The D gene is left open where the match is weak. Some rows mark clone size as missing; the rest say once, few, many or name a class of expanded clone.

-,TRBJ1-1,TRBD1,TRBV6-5,CASRLQGGSTEAFF,TGTGCCAGCAGATTACAGGGGGGAAGCACTGAAGCTTTCTTT
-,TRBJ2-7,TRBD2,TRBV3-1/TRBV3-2,CASSQDLASGWLYF,TGTGCCAGCAGCCAAGATCTGGCTAGCGGCTGGCTGTACTTC
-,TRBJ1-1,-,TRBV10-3,CAISESGRTEGAFF,TGTGCCATCAGTGAGTCAGGGAGGACGGAAGGAGCTTTCTTT
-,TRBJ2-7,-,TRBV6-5,CASSRGSYEQYF,TGTGCCAGCAGTCGAGGCTCCTACGAGCAGTACTTC
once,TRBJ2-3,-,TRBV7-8,CASSPQGTQYF,TGTGCCAGCAGCCCCCAGGGTACGCAGTATTTT
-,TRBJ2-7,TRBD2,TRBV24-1,CATSEAGGLEQYF,TGTGCCACCAGTGAGGCCGGGGGGTTGGAGCAGTACTTC
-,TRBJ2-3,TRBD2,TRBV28,CASSFGYPGLAGLTDTQYF,TGTGCCAGCAGTTTTGGCTATCCCGGACTAGCGGGACTCACAGATACGCAGTATTTT
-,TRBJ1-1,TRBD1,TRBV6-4,CASSPDRRYTEAFF,TGTGCCAGCAGTCCGGACAGGCGATACACTGAAGCTTTCTTT
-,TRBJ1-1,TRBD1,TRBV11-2,CASSLARAGQGAWGTEAFF,TGTGCCAGCAGCTTAGCCCGGGCGGGACAGGGGGCGTGGGGCACTGAAGCTTTCTTT
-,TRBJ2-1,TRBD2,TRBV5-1,CASSDRTSGYYTEQFF,TGCGCCAGCAGCGACCGGACTAGCGGATATTACACTGAGCAGTTCTTC
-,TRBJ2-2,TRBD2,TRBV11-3,CASSMGLAANTGELFF,TGTGCCAGCAGTATGGGACTAGCGGCGAACACCGGGGAGCTGTTTTTT
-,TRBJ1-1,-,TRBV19,CASSIVVQGNTEAFF,TGTGCCAGTAGTATAGTCGTACAGGGAAACACTGAAGCTTTCTTT
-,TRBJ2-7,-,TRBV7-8,CASSKGLYEQYF,TGTGCCAGCAGTAAGGGACTGTACGAGCAGTACTTC
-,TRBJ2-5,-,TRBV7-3,CASSQTLQETQYF,TGTGCCAGCAGCCAGACACTTCAAGAGACCCAGTACTTC
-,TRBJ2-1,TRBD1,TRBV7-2,CASSAPGQRYNEQFF,TGTGCCAGCAGCGCCCCGGGACAGCGCTACAATGAGCAGTTCTTC